Following are 23 T cell receptor beta chains from one sample sequenced in a study of blood T cell repertoires in COVID-19. Sequencing was performed with immunoSEQ multiplex PCR; in TCRdb, only in-frame clones are kept and a portion is missing. Of more than 200,000 clones listed, around 86% are singletons. Sample: peripheral blood. The receptors originated from a woman in her sixties or seventies with COVID-19, enrolled during active disease.

This chain connects TRBV18 to TRBJ1-5; 8 bases line up with TRBD1. CDR1 and CDR2 from the germline V gene are KGHSH and LQKENI. V lost 4 bases, J lost 1 base, and 6 bases stayed unmatched. The CDR3 contains 16 residues. The CDR3 is CASSQAGTGSNQPQHF. CDR3 coding DNA: TGTGCCAGCTCACAGGCCGGGACAGGCAGCAATCAGCCCCAGCATTTT.

The chain couples TRBV6-5 to TRBJ2-3; TRBD1 matches 9 bases. J gave up 2 bases and V 5 bases, and 5 bases lay outside the gene matches. This CDR3 spans 15 amino acids. Germline values: CDR1 MNHEY, CDR2 SVGAGI. The CDR3 nucleotides read TGTGCCAGCAGTAGGGGGGACAGGGACACAGATACGCAGTATTTT. Its protein is CASSRGDRDTDTQYF.

V is TRBV11-2 and J is TRBJ2-3; a possible D gene is TRBD2 (5 bases). The CDR3 loop spans 15 amino acids. V gave up 3 bases and J gave up 3 bases, with 13 bases separating them. Germline CDR1 SGHAT, CDR2 FQNNGV. The CDR3, as DNA: TGTGCCAGCAGCTTTACCGGGATCCAAACAGATACGCAGTATTTT. It codes for CASSFTGIQTDTQYF.

The chain combines TRBV6-5 with TRBJ1-1; weak D call: TRBD1 (5 bases). The germline gives CDR1 MNHEY, CDR2 SVGAGI. The CDR3 runs 15 residues. The V end lost 5 bases, the J end lost 1 base, and 14 bases lay between the germline ends. As DNA, the CDR3 is TGTGCCAGCAGTACTCCCCACGGGGGGAACACTGAAGCTTTCTTT. This translates into CASSTPHGGNTEAFF.

The CDR3: CASISPGQGALGYTF. The CDR3 region has the DNA TGTGCCAGCATAAGCCCGGGACAGGGGGCGCTTGGCTACACCTTC. The gene calls are TRBV28 and TRBJ1-2; 12 bases line up with TRBD1. This CDR3 is 15 amino acids long. The germline CDR1 and CDR2 sequences are MDHEN and SYDVKM. The V and J ends lost 7 bases and 7 bases, in that order; junction bases with no gene match: 10.

This chain uses TRBV28 with TRBJ1-3; D is uncertain. Germline loops: CDR1 MDHEN, CDR2 SYDVKM. The V end lost 6 bases, the J end lost 0 bases, and 15 bases lay between the germline ends. This CDR3 has 16 residues. Here the CDR3 DNA reads TGTGCCAGCAGCTCCCCCCCGGGTCTCTCTGGAAACACCATATATTTT. As protein: CASSSPPGLSGNTIYF.

The chain couples TRBV19 to TRBJ2-5; D not resolved. Germline CDR1 LNHDA, CDR2 SQIVND (reference sequence). The CDR3 runs to 13 residues. V lost 3 bases and J 5 bases, leaving 10 bases between the germline ends. The CDR3 region has the DNA TGTGCCAGTAGTATCTCAGCGCGGGAGACCCAGTACTTC. Encoded protein: CASSISARETQYF. Full variable domain (rest looked up from reference TRBV19 and TRBJ2-5): DGGITQSPKYLFRKEGQNVTLSCEQNLNHDAMYWYRQDPGQGLRLIYYSQIVNDFQKGDIAEGYSVSREKKESFPLTVTSAQKNPTAFYLCASSISARETQYFGPGTRLLVL.

This sequence joins TRBV9 and TRBJ1-1, with D hard to call. The V and J ends lost 1 base and 1 base respectively, with 5 bases between them. CDR1 is SGDLS and CDR2 is YYNGEE in the germline V gene. The CDR3 length is 13 residues. CDR3 residues: CASSVQSNTEAFF. As DNA, the CDR3 is TGTGCCAGCAGCGTACAGTCGAACACTGAAGCTTTCTTT.

The chain combines TRBV5-5 with TRBJ2-5; 8 bases line up with TRBD1. The V and J ends lost 3 bases and 5 bases, in that order; junction bases with no gene match: 3. CDR1 is SGHKS and CDR2 is YYEKEE in the germline V gene (reference sequence). This CDR3 is 13 amino acids long. The CDR3 loop is CASSWTGWETQYF. The CDR3 DNA sequence: TGTGCCAGCAGCTGGACAGGGTGGGAGACCCAGTACTTC.

V usage is TRBV2 and J usage is TRBJ1-4, with D maybe TRBD1 (5 bases). Germline-derived CDR1 and CDR2 are SNHLY and FYNNEI. The V end was cut by 1 base, the J end by 7 bases, with 13 bases between. This CDR3 has 15 residues. Written as DNA, the CDR3 is TGTGCCAGCAGTGAAGACTGGGGGGGAAGTGAAAAACTGTTTTTT. It yields the protein CASSEDWGGSEKLFF.

This clone was seen only once. The genes are TRBV27 and TRBJ2-7, with TRBD2 matching 8 bases. V lost 8 bases, J lost 1 base, and 13 bases stayed unmatched. CDR1 is MNHEY and CDR2 is SMNVEV in the germline V gene (reference sequence). CDR3 length equals 16 residues. DNA of the CDR3: TGTGCCAGCGCCCTATCCGGGAGGGCCGGATCCTACGAGCAGTACTTC. Translating it yields CASALSGRAGSYEQYF.

This sequence joins TRBV11-2 and TRBJ1-1; possibly TRBD1 for D (6 bases). There are 16 residues in the CDR3. Germline V lookup: CDR1 SGHAT, CDR2 FQNNGV. V was shortened by 5 bases and J by 6 bases, with 22 bases between the two germline ends. The DNA of the CDR3 is TGTGCCAGCAGCCTCGTCGGCAGGGGATTGGATCCTGAAGCTTTCTTT. Amino acids: CASSLVGRGLDPEAFF.

The chain links TRBV5-6 to TRBJ1-2; 9 bases fit TRBD1. The CDR3 contains 17 residues. Germline assignment: CDR1 SGHDT and CDR2 YYEEEE. V trimming: 0 bases; J trimming: 2 bases; junction bases outside the gene matches: 8. The CDR3: CASSLAGQGFQNYGYTF. The CDR3 bases are TGTGCCAGCAGCTTGGCAGGACAGGGGTTTCAGAACTATGGCTACACCTTC.

This chain connects TRBV27 to TRBJ2-1; a possible D gene is TRBD2 (6 bases). The CDR3 is 13 residues long. Germline V gene sequence: CDR1 MNHEY, CDR2 SMNVEV (reference sequence). The germline V and J ends were trimmed by 5 bases and 8 bases, with 13 bases remaining between them. CDR3 region: CASSQDYGDEQFF. The CDR3 DNA is TGTGCCAGCAGTCAGGACTATGGCGATGAGCAGTTCTTC.

This clone occurred once. Within the sample, other DNA sequences also encode this same CDR3. The chain employs TRBV19 and TRBJ2-5; 8 bases agree with TRBD1. This CDR3 is built from 14 residues. The V segment lost 3 bases and the J segment 4 bases; nucleotides outside the gene matches: 4. Germline CDR1 reads LNHDA; CDR2 reads SQIVND (reference sequence). The CDR3 DNA follows: TGTGCCAGTAGTATGGGTACAGGGGGAGAGACCCAGTACTTC. Translation: CASSMGTGGETQYF.

V and J are TRBV19 and TRBJ1-2; tentatively, D is TRBD1 (6 bases). Per the germline V gene, CDR1 is LNHDA and CDR2 is SQIVND (reference sequence). The CDR3 is made up of 17 amino acids. With 9 bases removed from V and 2 bases from J, the gap between germline ends came to 25 bases. DNA of the CDR3: TGTGCCAGCCCTAGGGGGGGCTACCAAATAAGGAACTATGGCTACACCTTC. It translates to CASPRGGYQIRNYGYTF.

The J gene is TRBJ2-1, the V gene TRBV25-1, with 7 bases lining up with TRBD2. CDR3 length: 15 amino acids. Trimming took 4 bases from V and 4 from J; bases not matched to a gene: 7. Germline CDR1 reads MGHDK; CDR2 reads SYGVNS. The CDR3 spells CASSASGILYNEQFF. The DNA for the CDR3 is TGTGCCAGCAGTGCGAGCGGGATCCTATACAATGAGCAGTTCTTC.

This clone was seen only once. The chain employs TRBV6-5 and TRBJ1-1; weak D call: TRBD1 (5 bases). The V end was cut by 5 bases, the J end by 6 bases, with 16 bases between. In germline, CDR1 is MNHEY, CDR2 SVGAGI. The CDR3 is made up of 14 amino acids. DNA of the CDR3: TGTGCCAGCAGTATCGGCGGGGCAGAGCCTGAAGCTTTCTTT. Protein: CASSIGGAEPEAFF.

This rearrangement joins TRBV5-5 to TRBJ2-2, with 8 bases lining up with TRBD1. CDR1 and CDR2 from the germline V gene are SGHKS and YYEKEE (reference sequence). J gave up 1 base and V 0 bases, and 8 bases lay outside the gene matches. The CDR3 is 18 amino acids. The DNA of the CDR3 is TGTGCCAGCAGCTTGGGGTGGGACAGGCCTATGAACACCGGGGAGCTGTTTTTT. Its translation: CASSLGWDRPMNTGELFF.

CDR3 loop: CSVGTSGIQYF. DNA for the CDR3: TGCAGCGTGGGGACTAGCGGGATTCAGTACTTC. This chain joins TRBV29-1 and TRBJ2-4; 12 nucleotides match TRBD2. The CDR3 totals 11 residues. Looked up from germline, CDR1 is SQVTM and CDR2 is ANQGSEA. The ends lost 6 bases at V and 10 bases at J; junction bases unmatched: 1. The full variable domain, with the rest looked up from reference TRBV29-1 and TRBJ2-4, is SAVISQKPSRDICQRGTSLTIQCQVDSQVTMMFWYRQQPGQSLTLIATANQGSEATYESGFVIDKFPISRPNLTFSTLTVSNMSPEDSSIYLCSVGTSGIQYFGAGTRLSVL.

This rearrangement joins TRBV14 to TRBJ1-3; D unclear. Germline V gene lookup returns CDR1 SGHDN and CDR2 FVKESK. The V end lost 5 bases, the J end lost 4 bases, and 6 bases lay between the germline ends. The CDR3 runs to 12 residues. Here the CDR3 reads CASSERGNTIYF. The CDR3 DNA reads TGTGCCAGCAGCGAGAGAGGAAACACCATATATTTT.

The rearrangement uses TRBV15 and TRBJ2-7; 10 bases are shared with TRBD2. The CDR3 spans 18 residues. The J segment lost 6 bases and the V segment lost 0 bases, leaving 14 bases of the junction unmatched. In germline, CDR1 is LNHNV, CDR2 YYDKDF (reference sequence). The CDR3 DNA follows: TGTGCCACCAGCAGAGAAAGGTTTGGCCTAGCGGGAGTAGGCGAGCAGTACTTC. The encoded protein is CATSRERFGLAGVGEQYF.

This clone was detected only once. The rearrangement links TRBV9 to TRBJ2-1, with D possibly TRBD2 on 6 matching bases. The length of the CDR3 is 15 residues. The V gene's germline CDR1 is SGDLS and CDR2 YYNGEE. Trimming took off 0 bases at V and 6 bases at J, with 13 bases between the two ends. CDR3 nucleotide sequence: TGTGCCAGCAGCGTAGAAGCGGGCCTACCCAATGAGCAGTTCTTC. Translation gives CASSVEAGLPNEQFF.